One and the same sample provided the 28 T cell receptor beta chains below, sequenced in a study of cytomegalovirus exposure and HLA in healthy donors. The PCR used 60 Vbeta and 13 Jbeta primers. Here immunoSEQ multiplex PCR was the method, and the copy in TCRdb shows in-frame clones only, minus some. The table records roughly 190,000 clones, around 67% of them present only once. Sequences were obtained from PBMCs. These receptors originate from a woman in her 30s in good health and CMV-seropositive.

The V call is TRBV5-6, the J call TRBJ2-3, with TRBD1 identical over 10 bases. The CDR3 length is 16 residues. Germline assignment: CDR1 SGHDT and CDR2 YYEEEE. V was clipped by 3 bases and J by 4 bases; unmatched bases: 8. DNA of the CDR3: TGTGCCAGCAGCTCGACCGGGACAGGGGCAGCAGATACGCAGTATTTT. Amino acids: CASSSTGTGAADTQYF.

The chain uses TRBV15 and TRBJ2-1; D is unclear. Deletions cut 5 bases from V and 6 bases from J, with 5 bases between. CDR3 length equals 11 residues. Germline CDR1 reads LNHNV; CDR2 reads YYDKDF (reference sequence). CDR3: CATSLVNEQFF. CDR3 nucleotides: TGTGCCACCAGCCTTGTCAATGAGCAGTTCTTC.

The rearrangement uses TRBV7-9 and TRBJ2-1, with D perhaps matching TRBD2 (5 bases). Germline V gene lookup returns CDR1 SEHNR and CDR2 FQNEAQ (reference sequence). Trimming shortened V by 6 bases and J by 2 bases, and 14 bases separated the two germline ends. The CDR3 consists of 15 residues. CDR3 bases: TGTGCCAGCAGTGAAAGGACTCTTACCTACAATGAGCAGTTCTTC. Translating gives CASSERTLTYNEQFF.

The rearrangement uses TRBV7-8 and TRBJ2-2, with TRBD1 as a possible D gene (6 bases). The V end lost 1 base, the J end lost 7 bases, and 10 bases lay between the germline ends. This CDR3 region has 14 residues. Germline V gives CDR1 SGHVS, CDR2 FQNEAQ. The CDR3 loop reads CASSLGQGNGELFF. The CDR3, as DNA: TGTGCCAGCAGCTTAGGTCAGGGGAACGGGGAGCTGTTTTTT.

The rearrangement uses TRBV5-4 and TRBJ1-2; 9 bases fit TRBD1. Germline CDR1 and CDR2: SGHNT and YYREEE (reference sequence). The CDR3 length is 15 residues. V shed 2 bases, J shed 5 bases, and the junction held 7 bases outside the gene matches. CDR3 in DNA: TGTGCCAGCAGCTTACAGGGGGCCCCCTCATATGGCTACACCTTC. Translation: CASSLQGAPSYGYTF.

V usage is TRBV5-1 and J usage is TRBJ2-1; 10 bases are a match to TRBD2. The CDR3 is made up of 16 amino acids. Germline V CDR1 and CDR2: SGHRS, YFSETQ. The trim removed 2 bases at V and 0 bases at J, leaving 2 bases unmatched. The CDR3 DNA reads TGCGCCAGCAGCTTTTCTAGCGGGAGCTCCTACAATGAGCAGTTCTTC. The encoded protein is CASSFSSGSSYNEQFF.

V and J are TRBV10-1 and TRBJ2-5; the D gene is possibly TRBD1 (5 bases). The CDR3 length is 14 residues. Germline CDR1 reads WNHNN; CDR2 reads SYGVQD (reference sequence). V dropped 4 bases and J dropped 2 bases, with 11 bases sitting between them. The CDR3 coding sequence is TGCGCCAGCAGTGGTGGGGCAGGTCAAGAGACCCAGTACTTC. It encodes CASSGGAGQETQYF.

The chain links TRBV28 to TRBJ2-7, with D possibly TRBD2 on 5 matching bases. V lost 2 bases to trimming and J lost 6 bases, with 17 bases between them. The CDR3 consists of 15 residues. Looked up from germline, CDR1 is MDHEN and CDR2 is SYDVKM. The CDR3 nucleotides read TGTGCCAGCAGTTTAGGTTGGCAGGAGGCGGGCGAGCAGTACTTC. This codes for CASSLGWQEAGEQYF.

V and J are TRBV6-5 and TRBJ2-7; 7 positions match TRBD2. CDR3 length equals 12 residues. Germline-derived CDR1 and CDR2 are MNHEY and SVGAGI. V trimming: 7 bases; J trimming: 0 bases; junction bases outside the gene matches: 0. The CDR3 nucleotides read TGTGCCAGCACTAGCGGCTCCTACGAGCAGTACTTC. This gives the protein CASTSGSYEQYF.

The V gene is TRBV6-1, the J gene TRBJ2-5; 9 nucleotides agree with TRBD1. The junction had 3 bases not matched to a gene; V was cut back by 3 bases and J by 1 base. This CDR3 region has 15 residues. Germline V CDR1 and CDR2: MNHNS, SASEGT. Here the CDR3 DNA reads TGTGCCAGCAGTGAGGGACAGGGCCTCCAAGAGACCCAGTACTTC. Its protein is CASSEGQGLQETQYF.

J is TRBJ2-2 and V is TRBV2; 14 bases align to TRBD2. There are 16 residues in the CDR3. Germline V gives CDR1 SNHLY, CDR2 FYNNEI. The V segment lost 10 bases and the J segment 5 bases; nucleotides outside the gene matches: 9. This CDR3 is CATGTSGRIGTGELFF. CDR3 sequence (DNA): TGTGCCACCGGGACTAGCGGGAGAATCGGGACCGGGGAGCTGTTTTTT.

The DNA for the CDR3 is TGTGCCAGCAGCTTCGGGACAGGGAGTTACGAGCAGTACTTC. Translation: CASSFGTGSYEQYF. V usage is TRBV5-6 and J usage is TRBJ2-7, with TRBD1 identical over 9 bases. CDR1 and CDR2 from the germline V gene are SGHDT and YYEEEE. The CDR3 loop spans 14 amino acids. Trimming took 2 bases from V and 4 from J; bases not matched to a gene: 4.

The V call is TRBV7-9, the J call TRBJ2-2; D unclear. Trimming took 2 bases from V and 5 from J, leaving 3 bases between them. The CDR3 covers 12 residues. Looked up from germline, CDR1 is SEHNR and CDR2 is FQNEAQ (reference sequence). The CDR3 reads CASSLRTGELFF. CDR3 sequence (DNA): TGTGCCAGCAGCTTACGTACCGGGGAGCTGTTTTTT.

Here the CDR3 DNA reads TGTGCTAGTGGTTTGGGCCAACCCGGGATTAGCGGGAGTTACTACGAGCAGTACTTC. Protein sequence: CASGLGQPGISGSYYEQYF. The chain couples TRBV12-5 to TRBJ2-5; TRBD2 matches 9 bases. The last part of the DNA fits TRBJ2-7 better; the J call may be wrong. The CDR3 contains 19 residues. The germline V gene encodes CDR1 LGHNT and CDR2 FRNRAP.

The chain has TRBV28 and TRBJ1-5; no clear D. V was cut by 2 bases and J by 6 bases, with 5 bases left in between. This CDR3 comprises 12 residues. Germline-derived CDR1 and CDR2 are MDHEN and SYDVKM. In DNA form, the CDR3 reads TGTGCCAGCAGTTTAATCAGTCAGCCCCAGCATTTT. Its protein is CASSLISQPQHF.

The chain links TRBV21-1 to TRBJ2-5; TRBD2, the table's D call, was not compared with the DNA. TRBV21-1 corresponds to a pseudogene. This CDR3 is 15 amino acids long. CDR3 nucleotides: TGTGCCAGCAGCAAAAGTCTAGCGGGATCTGAGACCCAGTACTTC. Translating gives CASSKSLAGSETQYF.

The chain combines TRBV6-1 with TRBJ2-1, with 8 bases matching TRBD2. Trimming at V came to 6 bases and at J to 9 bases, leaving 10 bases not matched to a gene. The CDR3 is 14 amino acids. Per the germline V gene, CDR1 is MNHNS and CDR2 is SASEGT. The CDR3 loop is CASRGQAGDGEQFF. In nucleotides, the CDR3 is TGTGCCAGCAGGGGACAAGCGGGAGACGGTGAGCAGTTCTTC.

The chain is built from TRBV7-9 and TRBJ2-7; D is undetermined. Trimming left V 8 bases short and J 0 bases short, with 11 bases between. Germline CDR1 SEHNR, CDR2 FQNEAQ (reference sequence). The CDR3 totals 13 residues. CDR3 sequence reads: CASARLSSYEQYF. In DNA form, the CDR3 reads TGTGCCAGCGCAAGACTCAGCTCCTACGAGCAGTACTTC.

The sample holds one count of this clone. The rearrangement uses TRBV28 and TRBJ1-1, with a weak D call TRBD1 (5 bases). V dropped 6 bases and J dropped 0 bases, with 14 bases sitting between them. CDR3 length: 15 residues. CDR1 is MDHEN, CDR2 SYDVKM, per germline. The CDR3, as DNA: TGTGCCAGCAGATTACCGGGACTTTTGAACACTGAAGCTTTCTTT. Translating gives CASRLPGLLNTEAFF. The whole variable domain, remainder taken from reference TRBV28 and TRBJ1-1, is DVKVTQSSRYLVKRTGEKVFLECVQDMDHENMFWYRQDPGLGLRLIYFSYDVKMKEKGDIPEGYSVSREKKERFSLILESASTNQTSMYLCASRLPGLLNTEAFFGQGTRLTVV.

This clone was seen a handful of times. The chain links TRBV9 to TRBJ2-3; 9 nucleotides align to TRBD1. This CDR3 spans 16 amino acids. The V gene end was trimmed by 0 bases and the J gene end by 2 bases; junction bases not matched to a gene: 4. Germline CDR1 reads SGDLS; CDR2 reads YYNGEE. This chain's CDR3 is CASSVVDRGYTDTQYF. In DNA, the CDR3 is TGTGCCAGCAGCGTAGTTGACAGGGGGTACACAGATACGCAGTATTTT.

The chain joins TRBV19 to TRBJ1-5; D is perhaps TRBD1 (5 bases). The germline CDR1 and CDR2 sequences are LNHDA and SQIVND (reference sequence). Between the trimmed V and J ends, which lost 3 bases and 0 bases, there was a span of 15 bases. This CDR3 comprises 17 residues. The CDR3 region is CASSIRAGLGSNQPQHF. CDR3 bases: TGTGCCAGTAGTATCCGGGCAGGGCTCGGTAGCAATCAGCCCCAGCATTTT.

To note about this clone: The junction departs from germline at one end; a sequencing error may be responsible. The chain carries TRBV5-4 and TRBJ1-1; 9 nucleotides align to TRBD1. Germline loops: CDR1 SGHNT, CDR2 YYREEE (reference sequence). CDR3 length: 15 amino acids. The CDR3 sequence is CASSWGQGMVTEVFF. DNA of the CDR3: TGTGCCAGCAGCTGGGGACAGGGAATGGTAACTGAAGTTTTCTTT.

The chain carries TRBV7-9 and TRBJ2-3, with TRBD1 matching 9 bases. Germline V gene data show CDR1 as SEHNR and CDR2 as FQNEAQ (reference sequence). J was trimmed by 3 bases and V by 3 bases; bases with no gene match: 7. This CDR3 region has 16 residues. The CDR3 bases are TGTGCCAGCAGCTTTGACACAGGGGGCACGACAGATACGCAGTATTTT. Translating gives CASSFDTGGTTDTQYF.

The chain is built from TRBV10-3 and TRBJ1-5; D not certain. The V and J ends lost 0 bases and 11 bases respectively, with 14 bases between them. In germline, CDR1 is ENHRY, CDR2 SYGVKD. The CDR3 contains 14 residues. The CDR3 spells CAISESGVFRAQHF. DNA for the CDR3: TGTGCCATCAGTGAGTCGGGAGTGTTTAGGGCCCAGCATTTT.

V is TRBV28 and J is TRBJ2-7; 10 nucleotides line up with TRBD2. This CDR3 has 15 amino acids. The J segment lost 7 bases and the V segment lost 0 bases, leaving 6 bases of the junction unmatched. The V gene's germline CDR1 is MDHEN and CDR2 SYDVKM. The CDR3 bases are TGTGCCAGCAGTTTATGGGCTAGCGGGAGAGAAGAGCAGTACTTC. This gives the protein CASSLWASGREEQYF.

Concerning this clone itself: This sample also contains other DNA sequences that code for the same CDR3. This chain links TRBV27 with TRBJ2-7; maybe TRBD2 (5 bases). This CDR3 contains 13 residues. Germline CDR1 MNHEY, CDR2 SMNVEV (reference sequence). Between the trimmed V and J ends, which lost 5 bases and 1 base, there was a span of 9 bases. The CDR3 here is CASSRGWSYEQYF. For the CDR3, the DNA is TGTGCCAGCAGTCGGGGATGGTCCTACGAGCAGTACTTC.

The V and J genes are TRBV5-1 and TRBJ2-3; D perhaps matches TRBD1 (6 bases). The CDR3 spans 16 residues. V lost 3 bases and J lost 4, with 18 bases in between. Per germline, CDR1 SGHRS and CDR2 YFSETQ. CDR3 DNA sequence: TGCGCCAGCAGCTCCGGAACACAGGGACGGGCAGATACGCAGTATTTT. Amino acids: CASSSGTQGRADTQYF.

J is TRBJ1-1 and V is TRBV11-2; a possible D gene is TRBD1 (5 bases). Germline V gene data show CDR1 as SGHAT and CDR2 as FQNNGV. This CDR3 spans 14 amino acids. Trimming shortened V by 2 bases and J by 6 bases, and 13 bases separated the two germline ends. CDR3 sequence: CASSLSGASAEAFF. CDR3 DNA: TGTGCCAGCAGCTTAAGTGGGGCCAGCGCTGAAGCTTTCTTT.